The 20 T cell receptor beta chains reported below all come from one sample, sequenced in a study of blood T cell repertoires in COVID-19. The assay was immunoSEQ multiplex PCR, and TCRdb's table has in-frame clones only and misses some. The table records 430,000 or so clones, 88% of them present only once. The sequenced material came from PBMCs or T cells enriched from blood (not recorded which). These TCRs come from a woman aged 40-49 years who had recovered from COVID-19.

In this sample, this clone turned up once. The rearrangement uses TRBV13 and TRBJ2-3, with TRBD1 as a possible D gene (6 bases). V shed 5 bases and J shed 4 bases, with 16 bases lying between them. The V gene's germline CDR1 is PRHDT and CDR2 FYEKMQ (reference sequence). The CDR3 loop spans 15 amino acids. Here the CDR3 DNA reads TGTGCCAGCAGCCCATACCGCCAGGGGCCAGATACGCAGTATTTT. Translation gives CASSPYRQGPDTQYF.

This clone was counted many times. Here the CDR3 reads CASYRTGDSGYTF. For the CDR3, the DNA is TGTGCCAGCTATAGGACAGGGGACAGTGGCTACACCTTC. This chain uses TRBV12-3 or TRBV12-4 with TRBJ1-2; the match to TRBD1 covers 9 bases. The CDR3 is 13 amino acids. V was clipped by 8 bases and J by 7 bases; unmatched bases: 8.

The count of this clone is one. The rearrangement joins TRBV21-1 to TRBJ2-2; the D segment call TRBD2 is taken from the table without a DNA check. TRBV21-1 is recorded as a pseudogene. The CDR3 extends over 17 amino acids. CDR3 loop: CASSSKGGTPMSGELFF. CDR3 coding DNA: TGTGCCAGCAGCTCAAAGGGAGGGACACCCATGTCCGGGGAGCTGTTTTTT.

A remark on this clone: Other DNA variants within this sample encode the same CDR3. The chain joins TRBV7-9 to TRBJ1-4; 7 bases are shared with TRBD1. V was pared by 1 base and J by 8 bases, with 4 bases of the junction left unmatched. The CDR3 extends over 14 amino acids. The V gene's germline CDR1 is SEHNR and CDR2 FQNEAQ (reference sequence). The CDR3 DNA sequence: TGTGCCAGCAGCTTAGACAGGGGAAACGAAAAACTGTTTTTT. Translated: CASSLDRGNEKLFF.

This clone was observed once. The CDR3 DNA reads TGTGCCACCAGTGACCCACAGGGGTGGAATGAGCAGTTCTTC. It is translated as CATSDPQGWNEQFF. V is TRBV24-1 and J is TRBJ2-1; 7 bases line up with TRBD1. This CDR3 has 14 residues. The J segment lost 7 bases and the V segment lost 4 bases, leaving 6 bases of the junction unmatched. Germline V CDR1 and CDR2: KGHDR, SFDVKD.

The chain recombines TRBV2 with TRBJ1-2, with 7 bases lining up with TRBD1. J was trimmed by 5 bases and V by 3 bases; bases with no gene match: 12. Germline V gene lookup returns CDR1 SNHLY and CDR2 FYNNEI. There are 16 residues in the CDR3. The CDR3 DNA sequence: TGTGCCAGCAGTGATCCCAGGACAGGTATTGAGTATGGCTACACCTTC. Its protein product is CASSDPRTGIEYGYTF.

Written as DNA, the CDR3 is TGTGCCAGCAGCCTCCGGGAGCCAGGGAGTGGCTACACCTTC. Protein: CASSLREPGSGYTF. V and J are TRBV5-4 and TRBJ1-2; weak D call: TRBD1 (5 bases). Trimming shortened V by 4 bases and J by 7 bases, and 17 bases separated the two germline ends. There are 14 residues in the CDR3. The germline V gene has CDR1 SGHNT and CDR2 YYREEE (reference sequence).

V and J are TRBV9 and TRBJ1-2, with D unresolved. CDR3 length equals 12 residues. Germline V gives CDR1 SGDLS, CDR2 YYNGEE. V lost 0 bases and J lost 8, with 8 bases in between. CDR3 nucleotides: TGTGCCAGCAGCGTAGGGAGTCACGGCTACACCTTC. Protein product: CASSVGSHGYTF.

The chain has TRBV5-4 and TRBJ2-7; 7 bases are shared with TRBD1. The CDR3 covers 15 residues. Germline CDR1 reads SGHNT; CDR2 reads YYREEE (reference sequence). J lost 3 bases, V lost 4 bases, and 10 bases had no gene match. The CDR3 region is CASSPPGQSVYEQYF. The CDR3 region has the DNA TGTGCCAGCAGCCCCCCGGGACAGTCAGTCTACGAGCAGTACTTC.

J is TRBJ2-5 and V is TRBV18; no clear D gene. In germline, CDR1 is KGHSH, CDR2 LQKENI. Deletions cut 2 bases from V and 5 bases from J, with 15 bases between. The CDR3 covers 15 residues. As DNA, the CDR3 is TGTGCCAGCTCACCAAAAGTCGAGGCTCGGGAGACCCAGTACTTC. It translates to CASSPKVEARETQYF.

This clone was detected a few times. The chain joins TRBV2 to TRBJ1-1; no clear D gene. This CDR3 contains 14 residues. Per germline, CDR1 SNHLY and CDR2 FYNNEI. The V and J ends lost 3 bases and 4 bases respectively, with 12 bases between them. CDR3 residues: CASSDGGSGTEAFF. CDR3 in DNA: TGTGCCAGCAGTGATGGCGGTTCTGGCACTGAAGCTTTCTTT.

The chain employs TRBV7-2 and TRBJ2-5; perhaps TRBD1 as D (7 bases). Germline-derived CDR1 and CDR2 are SGHTA and FQGNSA. The CDR3 has 14 amino acids. V shed 2 bases and J shed 5 bases, with 12 bases lying between them. The CDR3: CASSLLPGGETQYF. The CDR3 DNA is TGTGCCAGCAGCTTATTGCCAGGGGGGGAGACCCAGTACTTC.

This sequence joins TRBV5-5 and TRBJ2-5, with a possible D match to TRBD2 (6 bases). CDR1 is SGHKS and CDR2 is YYEKEE in the germline V gene (reference sequence). Trimming left V 2 bases short and J 4 bases short, with 15 bases between. The CDR3 sequence is 15 residues long. The CDR3 DNA is TGTGCCAGCAGCTTTAGCGGCGGAGGGCCAGAGACCCAGTACTTC. As protein: CASSFSGGGPETQYF.

This clone showed up just a few times. V is TRBV24-1 and J is TRBJ2-7; 7 bases line up with TRBD1. The CDR3 is 15 residues long. CDR1 is KGHDR, CDR2 SFDVKD, per germline. The V and J ends lost 4 bases and 4 bases, in that order; junction bases with no gene match: 9. The DNA for the CDR3 is TGTGCCACCAGTGACCCGGACAGGCTCGGATACGAGCAGTACTTC. Translated: CATSDPDRLGYEQYF.

The chain links TRBV7-9 to TRBJ2-5; TRBD1 is a possible D gene (5 bases). CDR1 SEHNR and CDR2 FQNEAQ come from the germline V gene (reference sequence). V lost 1 base, J lost 3 bases, and 12 bases lay in between. The CDR3 length is 15 residues. CDR3 coding DNA: TGTGCCAGCAGCTTAGGGTTGGGGCTCAAAGAGACCCAGTACTTC. Translated: CASSLGLGLKETQYF.

As DNA, the CDR3 is TGTGCCAGTAGTATAAGTCAGGGAGGCAATGGCTACACCTTC. This codes for CASSISQGGNGYTF. The chain has TRBV19 and TRBJ1-2; possibly TRBD1 for D (5 bases). The V gene's germline CDR1 is LNHDA and CDR2 SQIVND (reference sequence). This CDR3 has 14 amino acids. Deletions cut 2 bases from V and 6 bases from J, with 13 bases between.

This rearrangement joins TRBV5-5 to TRBJ2-6, with D possibly TRBD1 on 5 matching bases. This CDR3 contains 17 residues. V dropped 1 base and J dropped 0 bases, with 11 bases sitting between them. CDR1 and CDR2 from the germline V gene are SGHKS and YYEKEE (reference sequence). The CDR3 here is CASSLTGHFSGANVLTF. As DNA, the CDR3 is TGTGCCAGCAGCTTGACAGGCCACTTCTCTGGGGCCAACGTCCTGACTTTC. Combining the CDR3 with reference TRBV5-5 and TRBJ2-6 gives the whole variable domain DAGVTQSPTHLIKTRGQQVTLRCSPISGHKSVSWYQQVLGQGPQFIFQYYEKEERGRGNFPDRFSARQFPNYSSELNVNALLLGDSALYLCASSLTGHFSGANVLTFGAGSRLTVL.

CDR3: CASSSLGISGASYNEQFF. The CDR3 DNA sequence: TGTGCCAGCAGCTCCCTAGGGATTAGCGGAGCGAGCTACAATGAGCAGTTCTTC. The genes are TRBV7-9 and TRBJ2-1, with a weak D call TRBD2 (6 bases). Trimming removed 4 bases from V and 3 bases from J, with 22 bases in between. CDR1 and CDR2 from the germline V gene are SEHNR and FQNEAQ (reference sequence). CDR3 length: 18 residues.

The rearrangement links TRBV4-1 to TRBJ2-3; D gene uncertain. The germline CDR1 and CDR2 sequences are MGHRA and YSYEKL. V lost 4 bases and J 3 bases, leaving 17 bases between the germline ends. The CDR3 consists of 16 residues. The CDR3 DNA follows: TGCGCCAGCAGCCCCCAACCATCACGAGGAACAGATACGCAGTATTTT. Its translation: CASSPQPSRGTDTQYF.

This chain connects TRBV3-1 (or the pseudogene TRBV3-2) to TRBJ1-1, with TRBD1 as a possible D gene (6 bases). Trimming took off 0 bases at V and 4 bases at J, with 15 bases between the two ends. The CDR3 is made up of 16 amino acids. Looked up from germline, CDR1 is LGHDT and CDR2 is YNNKEL (reference sequence). The DNA of the CDR3 is TGTGCCAGCAGCCAAGAAATCACAGGGCGGAGCACTGAAGCTTTCTTT. It yields the protein CASSQEITGRSTEAFF.